This entry lists 18 T cell receptor beta chains sequenced from one sample in a study of T cells in localized non-small cell lung cancer. Only in-frame clones appear in the TCRdb table, and some are missing; sequencing was by immunoSEQ multiplex PCR. Among around 50,000 clones listed, about four fifths were seen once. The sample here was peripheral blood, taken before any cancer treatment. These receptors all come from a female donor of 60 years or more with stage II squamous cell lung carcinoma.

J is TRBJ1-1 and V is TRBV5-4; D gene ambiguous. The length of the CDR3 is 13 residues. Germline-derived CDR1 and CDR2 are SGHNT and YYREEE (reference sequence). V lost 4 bases to trimming and J lost 0 bases, with 7 bases between them. The CDR3 DNA sequence: TGTGCCAGCAGCCCGGATATGAACACTGAAGCTTTCTTT. Amino acids: CASSPDMNTEAFF.

The chain recombines TRBV18 with TRBJ2-7; TRBD2 matches at 7 bases. V trimming: 2 bases; J trimming: 2 bases; junction bases outside the gene matches: 6. The CDR3 contains 15 residues. Germline V gene data show CDR1 as KGHSH and CDR2 as LQKENI. CDR3 protein: CASSPSGGGTYEQYF. The CDR3 DNA is TGTGCCAGCTCACCATCCGGCGGGGGAACCTACGAGCAGTACTTC.

The chain recombines TRBV19 with TRBJ1-1; 8 nucleotides match TRBD1. The CDR3 covers 17 residues. With 2 bases clipped from V and 1 base from J, the junction kept 9 bases outside the gene matches. The germline CDR1 and CDR2 sequences are LNHDA and SQIVND (reference sequence). CDR3 region: CASSITGTGRSNTEAFF. The CDR3 DNA is TGTGCCAGTAGTATAACTGGGACAGGTAGGTCGAACACTGAAGCTTTCTTT. The whole variable domain, filled in from reference TRBV19 and TRBJ1-1, reads DGGITQSPKYLFRKEGQNVTLSCEQNLNHDAMYWYRQDPGQGLRLIYYSQIVNDFQKGDIAEGYSVSREKKESFPLTVTSAQKNPTAFYLCASSITGTGRSNTEAFFGQGTRLTVV.

V is TRBV6-5 and J is TRBJ1-3, with D unclear. The CDR3 is 16 amino acids. With 4 bases removed from V and 9 bases from J, the gap between germline ends came to 22 bases. Germline values: CDR1 MNHEY, CDR2 SVGAGI. The CDR3 here is CASSSRTAFGVGTIYF. The CDR3 DNA reads as TGTGCCAGCAGTTCTAGAACGGCCTTCGGAGTGGGCACCATATATTTT.

V is TRBV7-8 and J is TRBJ1-3; no definite D call. The V and J ends lost 2 bases and 7 bases respectively, with 9 bases between them. Germline CDR1 and CDR2: SGHVS and FQNEAQ. CDR3 length: 13 residues. CDR3 coding DNA: TGTGCCAGCAGCTTAACAGAGAGGAACACCATATATTTT. This sequence encodes CASSLTERNTIYF.

The chain combines TRBV5-5 with TRBJ1-4; unclear D gene. The V end was cut by 1 base, the J end by 5 bases, with 9 bases between. Per the germline V gene, CDR1 is SGHKS and CDR2 is YYEKEE (reference sequence). CDR3 length: 14 amino acids. The CDR3 spells CASSLFSRNEKLFF. Written as DNA, the CDR3 is TGTGCCAGCAGCTTGTTTAGCCGAAATGAAAAACTGTTTTTT. Full variable domain (missing parts from reference TRBV5-5 and TRBJ1-4): DAGVTQSPTHLIKTRGQQVTLRCSPISGHKSVSWYQQVLGQGPQFIFQYYEKEERGRGNFPDRFSARQFPNYSSELNVNALLLGDSALYLCASSLFSRNEKLFFGSGTQLSVL.

This chain joins TRBV10-3 and TRBJ1-2, with 9 bases matching TRBD1. Germline V gene sequence: CDR1 ENHRY, CDR2 SYGVKD. After removal of 10 bases from V and 6 bases from J, the junction contained 15 bases not matched to a gene. This CDR3 contains 15 residues. CDR3 sequence reads: CATRADRGDRDGYTF. DNA of the CDR3: TGTGCCACCCGGGCTGATCGGGGGGACAGGGATGGCTACACCTTC.

This clone was picked up one time. V gene TRBV14 combines with J gene TRBJ2-2; the match to TRBD1 covers 7 bases. The length of the CDR3 is 15 residues. With 4 bases clipped from V and 5 bases from J, the junction kept 7 bases outside the gene matches. CDR1 and CDR2 from the germline V gene are SGHDN and FVKESK. CDR3 protein: CASSRTGDRTGELFF. CDR3 nucleotide sequence: TGTGCCAGCAGCCGAACAGGGGACCGAACCGGGGAGCTGTTTTTT.

This chain uses TRBV5-4 with TRBJ1-1, with 10 bases lining up with TRBD1. Germline CDR1 and CDR2: SGHNT and YYREEE (reference sequence). This CDR3 has 12 residues. The J segment lost 10 bases and the V segment lost 4 bases, leaving 4 bases of the junction unmatched. CDR3 coding DNA: TGTGCCAGCAGCCCCGGGGACAGGGGAGCTTTCTTT. Translation gives CASSPGDRGAFF. Full variable domain (rest looked up from reference TRBV5-4 and TRBJ1-1): ETGVTQSPTHLIKTRGQQVTLRCSSQSGHNTVSWYQQALGQGPQFIFQYYREEENGRGNFPPRFSGLQFPNYSSELNVNALELDDSALYLCASSPGDRGAFFGQGTRLTVV.

The J gene is TRBJ1-3, the V gene TRBV25-1; tentative D call: TRBD1 (5 bases). The germline V gene has CDR1 MGHDK and CDR2 SYGVNS. CDR3 size: 16 residues. The germline V and J ends were trimmed by 6 bases and 4 bases, with 19 bases remaining between them. The CDR3 DNA reads as TGTGCCAGCAGCCGCGACGATTCAGGGTACGGAAACACCATATATTTT. It yields the protein CASSRDDSGYGNTIYF.

The chain links TRBV4-2 to TRBJ2-5; 10 positions match TRBD2. CDR3 length equals 16 residues. Germline trimming cut 3 bases from V and 0 bases from J; bases unmatched to any gene: 4. Germline lookup yields CDR1 LGHNA and CDR2 YNFKEQ. The CDR3 loop is CASSQLGLADQETQYF. The CDR3 nucleotides read TGTGCCAGCAGCCAGTTAGGACTAGCGGACCAAGAGACCCAGTACTTC.

The V call is TRBV7-2, the J call TRBJ1-6; no clear D. From germline, CDR1 is SGHTA and CDR2 FQGNSA. V was trimmed by 5 bases and J by 7 bases, leaving 6 bases between them. CDR3 length: 12 amino acids. CDR3 sequence: CASSVSNSPLHF. The CDR3 nucleotides read TGTGCCAGCAGCGTGTCCAATTCACCCCTCCACTTT.

V usage is TRBV14 and J usage is TRBJ1-3; D is possibly TRBD1 (5 bases). The V end was cut by 3 bases, the J end by 0 bases, with 15 bases between. The CDR3 is made up of 17 amino acids. Germline V CDR1 and CDR2: SGHDN, FVKESK. CDR3 nucleotide sequence: TGTGCCAGCAGCCATCCTGGGGCCGGAGGCTCTGGAAACACCATATATTTT. Translated, it gives CASSHPGAGGSGNTIYF.

The chain joins TRBV30 to TRBJ1-2, with 8 bases identical to TRBD1. The CDR3 is made up of 13 amino acids. The germline V gene encodes CDR1 GTSNPN and CDR2 SVGIG (reference sequence). Losses at the gene ends were 4 bases for V and 8 bases for J; bases not matched to a gene: 9. The DNA of the CDR3 is TGTGCCTGGAATTCAGGGGGCGCGGGGGGCTACACCTTC. It yields the protein CAWNSGGAGGYTF.

This sequence joins TRBV19 and TRBJ2-5; 11 bases align to TRBD2. Germline V lookup: CDR1 LNHDA, CDR2 SQIVND (reference sequence). The CDR3 sequence is 14 residues long. V lost 7 bases to trimming and J lost 3 bases; unmatched junction nucleotides: 4. The CDR3 nucleotides are TGTGCCAGTACAGCTAGCGGGGGGAAAGAGACCCAGTACTTC. It translates to CASTASGGKETQYF.

The chain recombines TRBV4-2 with TRBJ1-2; D is undetermined. Germline V lookup: CDR1 LGHNA, CDR2 YNFKEQ. V was trimmed by 8 bases and J by 3 bases, leaving 10 bases between them. This CDR3 contains 12 residues. The CDR3 here is CASQDGHYGYTF. CDR3 sequence (DNA): TGTGCCAGCCAAGACGGACACTATGGCTACACCTTC.

The gene calls are TRBV6-1 and TRBJ1-5; D is unclear. The germline CDR1 and CDR2 sequences are MNHNS and SASEGT. V lost 2 bases and J lost 7, with 6 bases in between. CDR3 length: 12 amino acids. The DNA for the CDR3 is TGTGCCAGCAGTGAACCGGGCCAGCCCCAGCATTTT. It specifies CASSEPGQPQHF.

The chain carries TRBV25-1 and TRBJ2-2; 7 bases agree with TRBD2. The length of the CDR3 is 17 residues. CDR1 MGHDK and CDR2 SYGVNS come from the germline V gene. V dropped 1 base and J dropped 4; count of bases not matched to a gene: 9. The CDR3 DNA reads as TGTGCCAGCAGTGAATCAAAGGTTAGCGGGTCCACCGGGGAGCTGTTTTTT. It codes for CASSESKVSGSTGELFF. Filled out from reference TRBV25-1 and TRBJ2-2, the complete variable domain reads EADIYQTPRYLVIGTGKKITLECSQTMGHDKMYWYQQDPGMELHLIHYSYGVNSTEKGDLSSESTVSRIRTEHFPLTLESARPSHTSQYLCASSESKVSGSTGELFFGEGSRLTVL.